Presented here are 5 T cell receptor beta chains from one specimen sequenced in a study of blood T cell repertoires in COVID-19. Clones were read by immunoSEQ multiplex PCR, and TCRdb kept only the in-frame ones, dropping some. The sample carries about 320,000 clones, around 90% recorded once. The sequenced sample consisted of PBMCs or T cells enriched from blood (not recorded which). These receptors were taken from a man aged 30-40 years who had recovered from COVID-19.

The chain carries TRBV5-1 and TRBJ2-1, with D tentatively TRBD1 (6 bases). Deletions cut 1 base from V and 3 bases from J, with 8 bases between. CDR1 and CDR2 from the germline V gene are SGHRS and YFSETQ. This CDR3 is built from 14 residues. DNA of the CDR3: TGCGCCAGCAGCTTGCAGGGGCTCTACAATGAGCAGTTCTTC. Its translation: CASSLQGLYNEQFF.

The chain links TRBV5-4 to TRBJ2-1; TRBD2 might be the D (5 bases). Germline CDR1 SGHNT, CDR2 YYREEE (reference sequence). Trimming cost V 4 bases and J 6 bases, with 17 bases left between them. The CDR3 consists of 15 residues. The CDR3 DNA reads TGTGCCAGCAGCCCCGGACTCCCGAACCTCAATGAGCAGTTCTTC. Translation: CASSPGLPNLNEQFF.

The rearrangement links TRBV9 to TRBJ1-2, with D possibly being TRBD1 (6 bases). Looked up from germline, CDR1 is SGDLS and CDR2 is YYNGEE. The CDR3 totals 13 residues. Between the trimmed V and J ends, which lost 1 base and 8 bases, there was a span of 12 bases. CDR3 loop: CASSVLTGTGYTF. The CDR3, as DNA: TGTGCCAGCAGCGTATTAACAGGGACCGGCTACACCTTC.

The V call is TRBV20-1, the J call TRBJ1-1; no clear D. The CDR3 is 13 residues long. The germline gives CDR1 DFQATT, CDR2 SNEGSKA (reference sequence). V lost 3 bases, J lost 1 base, and 9 bases lay in between. The CDR3 here is CSASRRENTEAFF. DNA of the CDR3: TGCAGTGCTAGTCGGCGGGAGAACACTGAAGCTTTCTTT.

The CDR3: CASSFTSGGEETQYF. CDR3 DNA: TGCGCCAGCAGCTTTACTAGCGGGGGGGAAGAGACCCAGTACTTC. The gene calls are TRBV5-1 and TRBJ2-5; 13 bases are a match to TRBD2. Per germline, CDR1 SGHRS and CDR2 YFSETQ. The CDR3 sequence is 15 residues long. With 2 bases clipped from V and 3 bases from J, the junction kept 1 base outside the gene matches.